This section outlines one TCR beta chain sequence together with its context. The antigen remains unidentified. Generated by immunoSEQ multiplex PCR, the TCRdb table keeps only in-frame clones and is missing some. The sample shows about 12,000 clones, about nine tenths of them seen only once. CDR1 and CDR2 from the germline V gene are MRHNA and SNTAGT. CDR3 length: 16 residues. Between the trimmed V and J ends, which lost 1 base and 1 base, there was a span of 13 bases. This sample is part of a study of tumor-infiltrating lymphocytes in localized non-small cell lung cancer. Study findings and constraints: Different pieces of the same tissue went to different assays, confounding technical variation with intratumor heterogeneity.

The TCR was taken from a human donor with non-small cell lung cancer. The chain recombines TRBV6-4 with TRBJ1-1; a possible D gene is TRBD1 (5 bases). The sample was lung tumor tissue. The CDR3 DNA reads as TGTGCCAGCAGTGACTTTCCGACAGCTAAGAACACTGAAGCTTTCTTT. This gives the protein CASSDFPTAKNTEAFF.